This TCR beta chain was recorded in a study of T cells after yellow fever vaccination. Study conclusions and caveats: Among primary-vaccination clones, most reappeared after the booster, at approximately 97% for CD4 and more than 75% for CD8. Overall, a small share of clonotypes was seen in both CD4 and CD8 compartments.

The table lists this clonotype with a few counts. Its target is unknown. The 5'RACE template-switching step produced TCR cDNA and added a universal primer site and UMIs. Using its own MiXCR run on the 5' RACE reads, TCRdb lists one record per CDR3 protein. There are some 260,000 distinct CDR3 sequences in the sample; over 4.5% occur only once, and more than 3% lies in the top ten. V lost 10 bases and J 1 base, leaving 10 bases between the germline ends. The germline V gene has CDR1 MNHEY and CDR2 SVGAGI. The CDR3 runs 12 residues. Sequenced material: CD4+ T cells sorted from PBMCs, taken on the day of the yellow fever booster vaccination. The chain joins TRBV6-5 to TRBJ1-2; D is uncertain. The TCR was taken from a young man who received the YFV17D yellow fever vaccine. This CDR3 is CATQVLNYGYTF. In nucleotides, the CDR3 is TGTGCCACCCAAGTCCTTAACTATGGCTACACCTTC.